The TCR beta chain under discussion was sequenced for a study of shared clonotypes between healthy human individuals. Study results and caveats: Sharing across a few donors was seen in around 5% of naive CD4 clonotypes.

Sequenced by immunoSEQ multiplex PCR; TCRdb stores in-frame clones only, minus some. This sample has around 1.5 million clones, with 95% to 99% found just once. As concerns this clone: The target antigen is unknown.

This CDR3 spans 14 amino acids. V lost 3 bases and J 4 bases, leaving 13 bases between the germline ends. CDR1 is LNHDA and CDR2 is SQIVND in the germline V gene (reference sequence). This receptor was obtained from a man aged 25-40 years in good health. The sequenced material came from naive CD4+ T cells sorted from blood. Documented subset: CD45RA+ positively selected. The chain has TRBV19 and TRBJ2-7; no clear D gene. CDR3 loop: CASSMGKVWYEQYF. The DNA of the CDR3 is TGTGCCAGTAGTATGGGGAAGGTGTGGTACGAGCAGTACTTC.